The clone carrying this T cell receptor (beta chain) was counted only a few times. The record originates from a study of blood T cell repertoires in COVID-19. Data came from immunoSEQ multiplex PCR; TCRdb stores just in-frame clones and leaves some out. The data hold approximately 60,000 clones, with 65% to 85% observed a single time. The CDR3 is 16 residues long. This chain uses TRBV21-1 with TRBJ2-7; the table's D call, TRBD1, was not checked against the DNA. TRBV21-1 is listed as a pseudogene. This clonotype was sampled from a man aged 65 to 85 with active COVID-19. The sample consisted of peripheral blood. The CDR3 loop is CASSKGPVCSLYEQYF. CDR3 nucleotide sequence: TGTGCCAGCAGCAAGGGGCCGGTATGCAGCCTCTACGAGCAGTACTTC.